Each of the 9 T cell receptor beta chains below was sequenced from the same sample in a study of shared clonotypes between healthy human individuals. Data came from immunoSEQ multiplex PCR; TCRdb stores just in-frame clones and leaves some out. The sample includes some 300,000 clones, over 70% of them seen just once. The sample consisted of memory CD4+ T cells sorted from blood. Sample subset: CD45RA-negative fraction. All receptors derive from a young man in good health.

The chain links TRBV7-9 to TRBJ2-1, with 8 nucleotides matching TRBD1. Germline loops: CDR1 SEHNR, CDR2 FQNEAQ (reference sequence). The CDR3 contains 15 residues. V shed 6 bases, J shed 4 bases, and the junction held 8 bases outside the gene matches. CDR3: CASRDNQGAYNEQFF. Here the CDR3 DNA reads TGTGCCAGCAGAGATAACCAGGGGGCGTACAATGAGCAGTTCTTC.

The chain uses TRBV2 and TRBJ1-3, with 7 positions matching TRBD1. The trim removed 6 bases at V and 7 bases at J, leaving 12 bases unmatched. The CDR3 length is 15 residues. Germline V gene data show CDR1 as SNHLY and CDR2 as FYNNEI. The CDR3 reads CASRDGTVRSNTIYF. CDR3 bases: TGTGCCAGCAGGGACGGGACAGTAAGATCTAACACCATATATTTT.

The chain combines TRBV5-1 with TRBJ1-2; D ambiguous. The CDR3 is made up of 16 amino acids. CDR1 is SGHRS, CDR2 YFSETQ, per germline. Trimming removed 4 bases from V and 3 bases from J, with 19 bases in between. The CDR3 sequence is CASSQSNSVLDYGYTF. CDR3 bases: TGCGCCAGCAGCCAGTCAAATAGCGTCCTAGACTATGGCTACACCTTC.

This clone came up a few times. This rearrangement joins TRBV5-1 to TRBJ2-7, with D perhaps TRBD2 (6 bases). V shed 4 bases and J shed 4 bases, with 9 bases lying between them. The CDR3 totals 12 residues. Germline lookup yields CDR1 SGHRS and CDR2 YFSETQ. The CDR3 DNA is TGCGCCAGCAGCGGGACTTTTTACGAGCAGTACTTC. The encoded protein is CASSGTFYEQYF. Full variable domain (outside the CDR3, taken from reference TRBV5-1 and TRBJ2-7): KAGVTQTPRYLIKTRGQQVTLSCSPISGHRSVSWYQQTPGQGLQFLFEYFSETQRNKGNFPGRFSGRQFSNSRSEMNVSTLELGDSALYLCASSGTFYEQYFGPGTRLTVT.

CDR3 in DNA: TGTGCCAGCAGCTCCGCAGATACGCAGTATTTT. The encoded protein is CASSSADTQYF. The chain couples TRBV9 to TRBJ2-3, with no clear D. Germline lookup yields CDR1 SGDLS and CDR2 YYNGEE. The CDR3 has 11 residues. The V and J ends lost 4 bases and 4 bases respectively, with 4 bases between them.

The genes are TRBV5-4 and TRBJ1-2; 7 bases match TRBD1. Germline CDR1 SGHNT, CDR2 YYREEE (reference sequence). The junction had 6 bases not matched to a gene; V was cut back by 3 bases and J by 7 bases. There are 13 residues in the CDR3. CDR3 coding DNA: TGTGCCAGCAGCTACCGGGACAGACGTGGCTACACCTTC. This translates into CASSYRDRRGYTF.

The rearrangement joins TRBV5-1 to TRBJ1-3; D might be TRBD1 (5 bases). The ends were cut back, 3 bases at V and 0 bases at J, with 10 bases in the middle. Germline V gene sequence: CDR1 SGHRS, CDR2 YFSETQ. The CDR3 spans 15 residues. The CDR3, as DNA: TGCGCCAGCAGCTGGGGCCCCGGCTCTGGAAACACCATATATTTT. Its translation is CASSWGPGSGNTIYF. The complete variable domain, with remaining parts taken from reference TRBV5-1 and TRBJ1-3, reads KAGVTQTPRYLIKTRGQQVTLSCSPISGHRSVSWYQQTPGQGLQFLFEYFSETQRNKGNFPGRFSGRQFSNSRSEMNVSTLELGDSALYLCASSWGPGSGNTIYFGEGSWLTVV.

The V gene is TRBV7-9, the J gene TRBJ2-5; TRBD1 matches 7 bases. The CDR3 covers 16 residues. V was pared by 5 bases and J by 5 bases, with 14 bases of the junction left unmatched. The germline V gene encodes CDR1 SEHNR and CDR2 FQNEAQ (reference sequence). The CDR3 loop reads CASSQPTGAWLETQYF. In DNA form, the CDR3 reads TGTGCCAGCAGCCAACCTACAGGGGCCTGGCTGGAGACCCAGTACTTC.

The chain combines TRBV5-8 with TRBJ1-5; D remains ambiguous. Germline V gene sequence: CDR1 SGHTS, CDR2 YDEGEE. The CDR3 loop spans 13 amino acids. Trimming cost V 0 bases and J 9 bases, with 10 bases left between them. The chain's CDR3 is CASSLVSAGPQHF. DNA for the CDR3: TGTGCCAGCAGCTTGGTATCGGCCGGGCCCCAGCATTTT.